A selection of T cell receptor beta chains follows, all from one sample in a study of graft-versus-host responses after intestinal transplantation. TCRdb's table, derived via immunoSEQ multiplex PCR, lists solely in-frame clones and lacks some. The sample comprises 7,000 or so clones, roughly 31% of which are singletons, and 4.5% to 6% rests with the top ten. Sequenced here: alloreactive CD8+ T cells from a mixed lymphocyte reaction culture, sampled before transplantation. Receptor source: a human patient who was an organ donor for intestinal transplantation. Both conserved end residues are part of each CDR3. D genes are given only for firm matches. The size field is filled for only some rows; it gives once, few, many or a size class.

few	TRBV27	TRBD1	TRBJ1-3	TGTGCCAGCAGTCTCCCGGACAGGGGGCAGAAAAACACCATATATTTT	CASSLPDRGQKNTIYF
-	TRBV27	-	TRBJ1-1	TGTGCCAGCAGGGCGACATGGAACACTGAAGCTTTCTTT	CASRATWNTEAFF
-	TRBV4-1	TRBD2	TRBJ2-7	TGCGCCAGCAGCTATAGCGGGGGGGCCGTCGAGCAGTACTTC	CASSYSGGAVEQYF
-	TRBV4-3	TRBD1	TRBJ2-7	TGCGCCAGCAGCCAAGCAGACAGGGCCTACGAGCAGTACTTC	CASSQADRAYEQYF
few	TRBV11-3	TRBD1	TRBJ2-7	TGTGCCAGCAGCTTCGGGACAGGGACTCACGAGCAGTACTTC	CASSFGTGTHEQYF
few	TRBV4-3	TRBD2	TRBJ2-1	TGCGCCAGCAGCCAAGATTCAGAACTAGCGGGGGCCTACCATGAGCAGTTCTTC	CASSQDSELAGAYHEQFF
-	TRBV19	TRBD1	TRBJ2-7	TGTGCCAGCAGTCGACGGGACAGGGCCACCTACGAGCAGTACTTC	CASSRRDRATYEQYF
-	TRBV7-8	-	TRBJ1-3	TGTGCCAGCAGCTTAGCGTACGGGGGCTCTGGAAACACCATATATTTT	CASSLAYGGSGNTIYF
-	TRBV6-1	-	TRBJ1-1	TGTGCCAGCAGTAACAGCATTTGTTACACTGAAGCTTTCTTT	CASSNSICYTEAFF
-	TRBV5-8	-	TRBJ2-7	TGTGCCAGCAGCTTGGTGGGACACCACGTGGAGCAGTACTTC	CASSLVGHHVEQYF
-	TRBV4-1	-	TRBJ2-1	TGCGCCAGCAGCCAGGTGCTAGACACTGTGCAGTTCTTC	CASSQVLDTVQFF
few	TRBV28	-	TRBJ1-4	TGTGCCAGCAGTTCGAATGAAAAACTGTTTTTT	CASSSNEKLFF
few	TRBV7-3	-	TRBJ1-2	TGTGCCAGCAGCGACCTGAACTATGGCTACACCTTC	CASSDLNYGYTF
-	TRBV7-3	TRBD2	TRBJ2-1	TGTGCCAGCAGCTTAGGGCTCCTAGCGGGGGTCAATGAGCAGTTCTTC	CASSLGLLAGVNEQFF
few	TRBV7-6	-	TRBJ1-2	TGTGCCAGCAGCTTAAACACAGGGCCTGGTGGTCGCTACACCTTC	CASSLNTGPGGRYTF
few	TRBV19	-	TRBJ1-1	TGTGCCAGTAGTTCCCGACGGTTGAACACTGAAGCTTTCTTT	CASSSRRLNTEAFF
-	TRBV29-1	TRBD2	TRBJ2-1	TGCAGCGTTACCGGGGGGGCGGGAAGGTTGAGCAATGAGCAGTTCTTC	CSVTGGAGRLSNEQFF
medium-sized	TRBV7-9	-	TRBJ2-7	TGTGCCAGCAGCCCTCGAAGGACGGATTCCTACGAGCAGTACTTC	CASSPRRTDSYEQYF
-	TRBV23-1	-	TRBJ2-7	TGCGCCAGCAGGCGACGGGGGTGGCCCTACGAGCAGTACTTC	CASRRRGWPYEQYF
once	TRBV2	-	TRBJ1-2	TGTGCCAGCAGTGAGGGGGACCTCTATGGCTACACCTTC	CASSEGDLYGYTF
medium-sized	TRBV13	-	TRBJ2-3	TGTGCCAGCAGCTTAGCTGGACACAACACAGATACGCAGTATTTT	CASSLAGHNTDTQYF
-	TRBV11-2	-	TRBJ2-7	TGTGCCAGCAGCTTAGGGCCCCTTGGCGAGCAGTACTTC	CASSLGPLGEQYF
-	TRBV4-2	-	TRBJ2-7	TGTGCCAGAAGCTTGAAGGGTGGAGGCTACGAGCAGTACTTC	CARSLKGGGYEQYF
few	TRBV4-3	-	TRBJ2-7	TGCGCCAGCAGCCAAAGGGAGGTCTACGAGCAGTACTTC	CASSQREVYEQYF
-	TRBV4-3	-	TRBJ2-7	TGCGCCAGCAGCCAAGATTTGGGGGAGTCCTACGAGCAGTACTTC	CASSQDLGESYEQYF
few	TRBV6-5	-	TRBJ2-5	TGTGCCAGCAGGACTCGTTGGGTGGGAATAGAGACCCAGTACTTC	CASRTRWVGIETQYF
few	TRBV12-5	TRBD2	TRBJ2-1	TGTGCTAGTGGTGAAGGGACTAGCGGGGACCCCTACAATGAGCAGTTCTTC	CASGEGTSGDPYNEQFF
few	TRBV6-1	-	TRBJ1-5	TGTGCCAGCAGTAAAACAGGGTGGGGCAATCAGCCCCAGCATTTT	CASSKTGWGNQPQHF
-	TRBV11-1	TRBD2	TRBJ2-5	TGTGCCAGCAGCTTATATGGACTAGCGGGGGAGACCCAAGAGACCCAGTACTTC	CASSLYGLAGETQETQYF
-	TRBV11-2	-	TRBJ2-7	TGTGCCAGCAGCTTATTACGCGGGACCGGATACTACGAGCAGTACTTC	CASSLLRGTGYYEQYF